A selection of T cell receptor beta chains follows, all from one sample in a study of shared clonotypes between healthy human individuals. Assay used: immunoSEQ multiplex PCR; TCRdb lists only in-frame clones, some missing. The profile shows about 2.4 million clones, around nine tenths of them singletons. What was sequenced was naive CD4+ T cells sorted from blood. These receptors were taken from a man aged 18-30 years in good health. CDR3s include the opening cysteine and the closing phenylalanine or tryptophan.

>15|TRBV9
CASSPRGGSSYEQYF
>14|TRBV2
CASSSDRVNTEAFF
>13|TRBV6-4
CASSLQGAGELFF
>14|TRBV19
CASSIQGYNQPQHF
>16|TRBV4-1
CASSQEKAANTGELFF
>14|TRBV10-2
CASSEVGVGNTIYF
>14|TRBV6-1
CASSQGVFTYEQYF
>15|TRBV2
CASSAPGQGNQPQHF
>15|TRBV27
CASSPMDRSNEKLFF
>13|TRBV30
CAWSEQTDQPQHF
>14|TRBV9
CASSPGVEWTGAFF
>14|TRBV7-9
CASTKGVLDEKLFF
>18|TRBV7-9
CASSLFLGTGNSRAEAFF
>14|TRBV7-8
CASSQRVGAYEQYF
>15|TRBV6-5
CASTPRGGNFYEQYF
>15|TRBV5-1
CASSLTSGSSYEQYF
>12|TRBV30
CAWSVQTDTQYF
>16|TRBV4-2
CASSPFGTSQTDTQYF
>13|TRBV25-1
CASSRGQGYEQYF
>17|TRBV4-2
CASSQALASSGDNEQFF
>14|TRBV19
CASKELGSNQPQHF
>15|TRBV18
CASSPRRDDGNTIYF
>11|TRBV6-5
CASSRGDEQFF
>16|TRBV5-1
CASSLGLAGGYNEQYF
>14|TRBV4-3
CASSQDPSYNEQFF
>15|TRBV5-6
CASSFLGSGANVLTF
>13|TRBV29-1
CSVFRPLNTEAFF
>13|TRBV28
CASRSDRAQPQHF
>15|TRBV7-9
CASSETSSNTDTQYF
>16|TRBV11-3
CASSPPRGLVTGELFF
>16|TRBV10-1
CASSESTAGGPETQYF
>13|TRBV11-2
CASSLRVGTEAFF
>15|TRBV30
CAWSLGQGDNEKLFF
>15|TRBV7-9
CASSIGQGARETQYF
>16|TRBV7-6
CASSAASGRNTGELFF
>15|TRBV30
CAWSVGGILGETQYF
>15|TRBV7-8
CASSLSSGRVNEQFF
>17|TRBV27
CASSLYVTGPMNTEAFF
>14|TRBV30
CAWTGTGITGELFF
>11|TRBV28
CASSRDRPQYF
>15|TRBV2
CASSRDRGPAGELFF
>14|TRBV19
CASRGQGGVYGYTF
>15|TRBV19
CASSIGQGIESPLHF
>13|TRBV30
CAWSVRENQPQHF
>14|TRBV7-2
CASSLGGIAYEQYF
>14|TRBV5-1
CASSSTGGNTEAFF
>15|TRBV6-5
CASSYSKRGWHGYTF
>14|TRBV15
CATSVTGGTDTQYF
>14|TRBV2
CASSELRSGYEQYF
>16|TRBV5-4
CASSLMELTLGDEQFF
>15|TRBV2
CASKSGTSAYNEQFF
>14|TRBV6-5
CASSLTGLRNEQFF
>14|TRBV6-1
CASSESLPQETQYF
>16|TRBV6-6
CASRRTPGKGGTEAFF
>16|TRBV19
CASSNQAGVYSQPQHF
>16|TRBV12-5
CASGLVLAGGPNEQFF
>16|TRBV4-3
CASSQERGRGTDTQYF
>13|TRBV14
CASSRDHTDTQYF
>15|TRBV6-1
CASRNKRVGSYEQYF